These 12 T cell receptor beta chains were sequenced from one sample in a study of blood T cell repertoires in COVID-19. This table comes from immunoSEQ multiplex PCR, and its TCRdb copy is limited to in-frame clones, with some not included. The table lists 150,000 to 200,000 clones, about 90% of them singletons. Sequenced: PBMCs or T cells enriched from blood (not recorded which). These receptors originate from a human donor with acute COVID-19. The donor label of this sample is uncertain.

The chain couples TRBV6-5 to TRBJ1-1; 8 bases align to TRBD1. The V segment lost 4 bases and the J segment 1 base; nucleotides outside the gene matches: 5. The CDR3 consists of 15 residues. Germline V CDR1 and CDR2: MNHEY, SVGAGI. The CDR3 here is CASSSRGQANTEAFF. CDR3 DNA: TGTGCCAGCAGTTCCCGGGGACAGGCGAACACTGAAGCTTTCTTT.

The rearrangement joins TRBV7-9 to TRBJ2-7, with TRBD1 matching over 12 bases. Germline V gene sequence: CDR1 SEHNR, CDR2 FQNEAQ (reference sequence). Trimming cost V 4 bases and J 5 bases; bases outside gene matches: 12. The CDR3 contains 17 residues. The CDR3 DNA is TGTGCCAGCAGCTACCCAATTACCGGGACAGGGGGCGACGAGCAGTACTTC. The encoded protein is CASSYPITGTGGDEQYF.

V is TRBV5-8 and J is TRBJ2-4; D is possibly TRBD2 (6 bases). The length of the CDR3 is 15 residues. The germline CDR1 and CDR2 sequences are SGHTS and YDEGEE. V was pared by 3 bases and J by 6 bases, with 16 bases between. Here the CDR3 reads CASSSPGLEGNIQYF. The DNA for the CDR3 is TGTGCCAGCAGCTCCCCTGGCCTGGAGGGAAACATTCAGTACTTC. Variable domain in full (rest from reference TRBV5-8 and TRBJ2-4): EAGVTQSPTHLIKTRGQQATLRCSPISGHTSVYWYQQALGLGLQFLLWYDEGEERNRGNFPPRFSGRQFPNYSSELNVNALELEDSALYLCASSSPGLEGNIQYFGAGTRLSVL.

The genes are TRBV2 and TRBJ1-5; 8 positions match TRBD1. The CDR3 has 16 residues. Germline trimming cut 1 base from V and 2 bases from J; bases unmatched to any gene: 4. Per the germline V gene, CDR1 is SNHLY and CDR2 is FYNNEI. The CDR3 loop is CASSEGPGGGNQPQHF. The CDR3 nucleotides read TGTGCCAGCAGTGAAGGACCAGGGGGCGGCAATCAGCCCCAGCATTTT.

The chain links TRBV6-5 to TRBJ2-7; D is ambiguous. The CDR3 spans 14 residues. V lost 0 bases and J 3 bases, leaving 9 bases between the germline ends. Germline V lookup: CDR1 MNHEY, CDR2 SVGAGI. CDR3 nucleotides: TGTGCCAGCAGTTACTCGAGGCAGAACTACGAGCAGTACTTC. Its protein product is CASSYSRQNYEQYF.

This clone was seen many times. This sample includes further DNA sequences coding for the same CDR3. The rearrangement links TRBV29-1 to TRBJ1-3; 7 bases line up with TRBD1. CDR1 and CDR2 (germline): SQVTM, ANQGSEA. This CDR3 comprises 14 residues. V lost 4 bases and J lost 4; bases outside the gene matches: 7. The CDR3 DNA reads as TGCAGCGTTGGTGAAGGGGGCTCCGGAAACACCATATATTTT. It specifies CSVGEGGSGNTIYF. The full variable domain, rest sourced from reference TRBV29-1 and TRBJ1-3, is SAVISQKPSRDICQRGTSLTIQCQVDSQVTMMFWYRQQPGQSLTLIATANQGSEATYESGFVIDKFPISRPNLTFSTLTVSNMSPEDSSIYLCSVGEGGSGNTIYFGEGSWLTVV.

The rearrangement links TRBV29-1 to TRBJ2-5; D not certain. Trimming took off 4 bases at V and 5 bases at J, with 8 bases between the two ends. The CDR3 extends over 11 amino acids. Looked up from germline, CDR1 is SQVTM and CDR2 is ANQGSEA. The CDR3 coding sequence is TGCAGCGTTGTGGGCCCGGAGACCCAGTACTTC. This sequence encodes CSVVGPETQYF.

This rearrangement joins TRBV6-5 to TRBJ2-5, with a tentative D call TRBD2 (7 bases). This CDR3 comprises 15 residues. V lost 2 bases and J 4 bases, leaving 14 bases between the germline ends. Germline assignment: CDR1 MNHEY and CDR2 SVGAGI. CDR3 nucleotide sequence: TGTGCCAGCAGTTACCACGGGGGGCTGGGAGAGACCCAGTACTTC. Encoded protein: CASSYHGGLGETQYF.

CDR3 nucleotides: TGTGCCAGCAGCCAAGAGTACAGCCCCTACGAGCAGTACTTC. This sequence encodes CASSQEYSPYEQYF. The chain combines TRBV3-1 (or the pseudogene TRBV3-2) with TRBJ2-7; D ambiguous. Germline V gene data show CDR1 as LGHDT and CDR2 as YNNKEL (reference sequence). The germline V and J ends were trimmed by 0 bases and 2 bases, with 8 bases remaining between them. The CDR3 sequence is 14 residues long.

The chain combines TRBV19 with TRBJ1-3; D is undetermined. The V gene lost 5 bases and the J gene lost 0 bases, with 14 bases spanning the gap. The CDR3 runs 16 residues. CDR1 LNHDA and CDR2 SQIVND come from the germline V gene (reference sequence). CDR3 nucleotides: TGTGCCAGTAGTGTCTACAGAAGGATCTCTGGAAACACCATATATTTT. Translation: CASSVYRRISGNTIYF.

This chain connects TRBV4-3 to TRBJ2-2; weak D call: TRBD1 (6 bases). CDR1 is LGHNA, CDR2 YSLEER, per germline. The CDR3 covers 16 residues. Deletions cut 2 bases from V and 2 bases from J, with 12 bases between. The CDR3 reads CASSQWTELNTGELFF. DNA for the CDR3: TGCGCCAGCAGCCAATGGACAGAGTTAAACACCGGGGAGCTGTTTTTT.

CDR3 DNA sequence: TGTGCCAGCAGTCCCCGAGGACAGCCCCAGCATTTT. Translation gives CASSPRGQPQHF. The chain is built from TRBV21-1 and TRBJ1-5. TRBV21-1 is tagged as a pseudogene. The CDR3 sequence is 12 residues long.